The 21 T cell receptor beta chains listed next were all sequenced from one sample in a study of T cell changes during pregnancy in multiple sclerosis. Profiled with immunoSEQ multiplex PCR; TCRdb holds only in-frame clones, not every one. The repertoire holds 40,000 to 60,000 clones, nearly 95% seen once, with 0.5% in the top ten. The specimen comprised CD4+ T cells from peripheral blood mononuclear cells, sampled in the third trimester of pregnancy. The receptors come from a female donor with multiple sclerosis, enrolled in a pregnancy study.

This chain uses TRBV2 with TRBJ1-1, with 7 bases that match TRBD1. V was clipped by 7 bases and J by 1 base; unmatched bases: 6. This CDR3 is built from 14 residues. CDR1 and CDR2 (germline): SNHLY, FYNNEI. As DNA, the CDR3 is TGTGCCAGCATTCGGACAGGACGGAACACTGAAGCTTTCTTT. Its translation is CASIRTGRNTEAFF.

This chain connects TRBV5-1 to TRBJ1-2, with D possibly matching TRBD1 (5 bases). This CDR3 comprises 12 residues. Trimming stripped 0 bases from V and 8 bases from J, with 8 bases between. Germline V gene sequence: CDR1 SGHRS, CDR2 YFSETQ. Here the CDR3 reads CASSLDRSGYTF. CDR3 nucleotides: TGCGCCAGCAGCTTGGACAGGAGCGGCTACACCTTC.

The rearrangement links TRBV5-6 to TRBJ2-1, with TRBD2 matching 12 bases. The germline CDR1 and CDR2 sequences are SGHDT and YYEEEE. Losses at the gene ends were 1 base for V and 6 bases for J; bases not matched to a gene: 11. The CDR3 loop spans 18 amino acids. CDR3 sequence reads: CASSLPGLAGPGGNEQFF. CDR3 coding DNA: TGTGCCAGCAGCTTGCCGGGACTAGCGGGTCCCGGGGGCAATGAGCAGTTCTTC. Using reference TRBV5-6 and TRBJ2-1 for the parts outside the CDR3, the full variable domain is DAGVTQSPTHLIKTRGQQVTLRCSPKSGHDTVSWYQQALGQGPQFIFQYYEEEERQRGNFPDRFSGHQFPNYSSELNVNALLLGDSALYLCASSLPGLAGPGGNEQFFGPGTRLTVL.

This chain links TRBV30 with TRBJ1-3; D perhaps matches TRBD1 (5 bases). Trimming took off 4 bases at V and 5 bases at J, with 12 bases between the two ends. CDR1 and CDR2 (germline): GTSNPN, SVGIG (reference sequence). The CDR3 runs 13 residues. The CDR3 DNA sequence: TGTGCCTGGACCGCGAACAGGAGAAACACCATATATTTT. Residues: CAWTANRRNTIYF.

This rearrangement joins TRBV9 to TRBJ2-7, with TRBD2 matching over 11 bases. CDR3 length: 15 residues. V gave up 2 bases and J gave up 3 bases; unmatched junction bases: 4. Germline V gene data show CDR1 as SGDLS and CDR2 as YYNGEE. For the CDR3, the DNA is TGTGCCAGCAGCGTTACTAGCGGGGGTTACTACGAGCAGTACTTC. It specifies CASSVTSGGYYEQYF. Filled out from reference TRBV9 and TRBJ2-7, the complete variable domain reads DSGVTQTPKHLITATGQRVTLRCSPRSGDLSVYWYQQSLDQGLQFLIQYYNGEERAKGNILERFSAQQFPDLHSELNLSSLELGDSALYFCASSVTSGGYYEQYFGPGTRLTVT.

The chain employs TRBV5-8 and TRBJ2-3; TRBD1 agrees at 9 bases. V lost 4 bases and J lost 3; bases outside the gene matches: 9. Germline loops: CDR1 SGHTS, CDR2 YDEGEE. This CDR3 has 16 amino acids. The CDR3 sequence: CASSARDRVVTDTQYF. CDR3 coding DNA: TGTGCCAGCAGCGCCCGGGACAGGGTAGTAACAGATACGCAGTATTTT.

This chain uses TRBV2 with TRBJ1-4; 7 bases fit TRBD1. This CDR3 has 15 amino acids. The junction had 9 bases not matched to a gene; V was cut back by 4 bases and J by 7 bases. Germline V lookup: CDR1 SNHLY, CDR2 FYNNEI. CDR3 amino acids: CASSVEGQHTEKLFF. CDR3 in DNA: TGTGCCAGCAGTGTTGAGGGACAGCATACTGAAAAACTGTTTTTT.

Written as DNA, the CDR3 is TGTGCCAGCAGCGTAGGGGTGGAGGGTGATACGCAGTATTTT. This codes for CASSVGVEGDTQYF. The chain joins TRBV9 to TRBJ2-3; possible D gene TRBD2, 6 bases. The length of the CDR3 is 14 residues. Germline V lookup: CDR1 SGDLS, CDR2 YYNGEE. V was pared by 0 bases and J by 6 bases, with 11 bases between.

The rearrangement links TRBV2 to TRBJ2-5; 7 nucleotides align to TRBD2. Losses at the gene ends were 4 bases for V and 0 bases for J; bases not matched to a gene: 5. This CDR3 comprises 15 residues. Germline V gives CDR1 SNHLY, CDR2 FYNNEI. The CDR3 loop is CASSGGGNHQETQYF. The CDR3 region has the DNA TGTGCCAGCAGTGGCGGGGGTAACCACCAAGAGACCCAGTACTTC. Full variable domain (outside the CDR3, taken from reference TRBV2 and TRBJ2-5): EPEVTQTPSHQVTQMGQEVILRCVPISNHLYFYWYRQILGQKVEFLVSFYNNEISEKSEIFDDQFSVERPDGSNFTLKIRSTKLEDSAMYFCASSGGGNHQETQYFGPGTRLLVL.

The gene calls are TRBV28 and TRBJ2-5; TRBD1 agrees at 8 bases. The germline CDR1 and CDR2 sequences are MDHEN and SYDVKM. The CDR3 has 14 residues. With 7 bases clipped from V and 5 bases from J, the junction kept 9 bases outside the gene matches. CDR3 nucleotide sequence: TGTGCCAGCACTCCCGGACAGGGCTGGGAGACCCAGTACTTC. Translated, it gives CASTPGQGWETQYF.

This chain joins TRBV9 and TRBJ2-7, with TRBD1 matching over 9 bases. V was clipped by 4 bases and J by 5 bases; unmatched bases: 10. Germline values: CDR1 SGDLS, CDR2 YYNGEE. The CDR3 has 15 amino acids. The CDR3 loop reads CASSKGDRALDEQYF. CDR3 DNA: TGTGCCAGCAGCAAAGGGGACAGGGCCTTGGACGAGCAGTACTTC.

The CDR3 bases are TGTGCCAGCCGTACCGGCTACGAGCAGTACTTC. It is translated as CASRTGYEQYF. The chain has TRBV6-1 and TRBJ2-7; D gene unclear. CDR3 length: 11 residues. Germline lookup yields CDR1 MNHNS and CDR2 SASEGT. The V gene lost 8 bases and the J gene lost 3 bases, with 8 bases spanning the gap.

The gene calls are TRBV4-1 and TRBJ2-7; D may be TRBD2 (7 bases). Trimming pared 4 bases from V and 3 bases from J, leaving 19 bases between. The CDR3 consists of 16 residues. CDR1 MGHRA and CDR2 YSYEKL come from the germline V gene. The CDR3 protein is CASSLGGGGLVYEQYF. CDR3 nucleotides: TGCGCCAGCAGCCTTGGAGGGGGAGGGCTGGTCTACGAGCAGTACTTC.

The chain couples TRBV20-1 to TRBJ2-1; D unresolved. The CDR3 is 10 residues long. The ends were cut back, 5 bases at V and 10 bases at J, with 9 bases in the middle. CDR1 DFQATT and CDR2 SNEGSKA come from the germline V gene (reference sequence). The CDR3 sequence is CSALALEQFF. DNA for the CDR3: TGCAGTGCTTTAGCTTTGGAGCAGTTCTTC.

The V and J genes are TRBV19 and TRBJ2-1; TRBD1 is a possible D gene (6 bases). The CDR3 loop spans 12 amino acids. With 5 bases removed from V and 12 bases from J, the gap between germline ends came to 14 bases. The germline V gene has CDR1 LNHDA and CDR2 SQIVND (reference sequence). This CDR3 is CASSPDRMRQFF. The CDR3, as DNA: TGTGCCAGTAGTCCCGACAGGATGCGGCAGTTCTTC.

The rearrangement joins TRBV2 to TRBJ2-3; 9 bases agree with TRBD2. Looked up from germline, CDR1 is SNHLY and CDR2 is FYNNEI. The CDR3 is made up of 15 amino acids. J was trimmed by 6 bases and V by 1 base; bases with no gene match: 5. The CDR3 DNA follows: TGTGCCAGCAGTGAAGGCGGGGGGGCGTGGGATACGCAGTATTTT. Translated: CASSEGGGAWDTQYF. Looking up the rest from reference TRBV2 and TRBJ2-3 gives the full variable domain: EPEVTQTPSHQVTQMGQEVILRCVPISNHLYFYWYRQILGQKVEFLVSFYNNEISEKSEIFDDQFSVERPDGSNFTLKIRSTKLEDSAMYFCASSEGGGAWDTQYFGPGTRLTVL.

V and J are TRBV19 and TRBJ1-4; 7 nucleotides line up with TRBD1. V lost 5 bases, J lost 4 bases, and 7 bases stayed unmatched. This CDR3 region has 15 residues. The germline V gene has CDR1 LNHDA and CDR2 SQIVND (reference sequence). The CDR3 nucleotides are TGTGCCAGTAGTGATGGGACAGCCATTAATGAAAAACTGTTTTTT. Translation: CASSDGTAINEKLFF.

The chain links TRBV18 to TRBJ1-2, with D perhaps matching TRBD1 (6 bases). From germline, CDR1 is KGHSH and CDR2 LQKENI. This CDR3 is built from 15 residues. Trimming stripped 3 bases from V and 4 bases from J, with 15 bases between. CDR3 sequence (DNA): TGTGCCAGCTCACCGATCGGGGGGCTGGCCTATGGCTACACCTTC. This sequence encodes CASSPIGGLAYGYTF.

The CDR3 DNA reads TGTGCCAGCAGACCGGGACTGTGGGGAAACACCATATATTTT. Amino acids: CASRPGLWGNTIYF. This rearrangement joins TRBV2 to TRBJ1-3, with a weak D call TRBD1 (5 bases). This CDR3 is 14 amino acids long. V was cut by 6 bases and J by 4 bases, with 13 bases left in between. Germline values: CDR1 SNHLY, CDR2 FYNNEI. The full variable domain, completed using reference TRBV2 and TRBJ1-3, is EPEVTQTPSHQVTQMGQEVILRCVPISNHLYFYWYRQILGQKVEFLVSFYNNEISEKSEIFDDQFSVERPDGSNFTLKIRSTKLEDSAMYFCASRPGLWGNTIYFGEGSWLTVV.

The count of this clone is one. This chain links TRBV4-1 with TRBJ1-1; 8 bases align to TRBD1. The CDR3 is 15 residues long. The V gene's germline CDR1 is MGHRA and CDR2 YSYEKL. The V gene end was trimmed by 1 base and the J gene end by 5 bases; junction bases not matched to a gene: 6. The CDR3 reads CASSQVEQGGTEAFF. In DNA form, the CDR3 reads TGCGCCAGCAGCCAAGTAGAACAGGGGGGGACTGAAGCTTTCTTT.

The chain joins TRBV6-1 to TRBJ1-6; TRBD1 aligns across 9 bases. The V and J ends lost 7 bases and 9 bases, in that order; junction bases with no gene match: 7. Germline V gives CDR1 MNHNS, CDR2 SASEGT. The CDR3 is 14 amino acids. DNA of the CDR3: TGTGCCAGCATATGGGGGACAGGGAGTTCACCCCTCCACTTT. It encodes CASIWGTGSSPLHF.